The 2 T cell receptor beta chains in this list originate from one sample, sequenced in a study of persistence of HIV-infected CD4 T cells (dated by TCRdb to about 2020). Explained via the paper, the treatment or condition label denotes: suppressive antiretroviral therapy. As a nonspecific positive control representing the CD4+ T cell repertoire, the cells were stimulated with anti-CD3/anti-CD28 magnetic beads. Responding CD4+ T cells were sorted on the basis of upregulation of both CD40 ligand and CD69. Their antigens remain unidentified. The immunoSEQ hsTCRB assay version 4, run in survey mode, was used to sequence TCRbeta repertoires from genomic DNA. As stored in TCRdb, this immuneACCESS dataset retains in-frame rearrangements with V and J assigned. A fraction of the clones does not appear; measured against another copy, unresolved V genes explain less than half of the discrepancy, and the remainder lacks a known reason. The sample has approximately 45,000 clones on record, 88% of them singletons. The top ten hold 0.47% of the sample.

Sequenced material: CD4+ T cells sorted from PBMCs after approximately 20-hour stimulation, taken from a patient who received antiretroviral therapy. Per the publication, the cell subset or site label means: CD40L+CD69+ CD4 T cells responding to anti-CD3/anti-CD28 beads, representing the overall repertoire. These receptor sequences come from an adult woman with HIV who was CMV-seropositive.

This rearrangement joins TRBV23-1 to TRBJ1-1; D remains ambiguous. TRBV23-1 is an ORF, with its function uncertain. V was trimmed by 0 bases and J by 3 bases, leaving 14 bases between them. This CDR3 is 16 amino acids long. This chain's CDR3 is CASSQSLLGLYTEAFF. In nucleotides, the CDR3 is TGCGCCAGCAGTCAATCCCTTCTAGGGTTGTACACTGAAGCTTTCTTT.

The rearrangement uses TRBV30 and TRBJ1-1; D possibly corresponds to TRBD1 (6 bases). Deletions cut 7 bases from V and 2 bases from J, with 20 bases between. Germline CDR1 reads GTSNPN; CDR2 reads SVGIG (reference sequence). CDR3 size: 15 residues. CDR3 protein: CAFNTKGVLNTEAFF. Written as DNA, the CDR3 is TGTGCCTTTAACACCAAGGGGGTTTTAAACACTGAAGCTTTCTTT.